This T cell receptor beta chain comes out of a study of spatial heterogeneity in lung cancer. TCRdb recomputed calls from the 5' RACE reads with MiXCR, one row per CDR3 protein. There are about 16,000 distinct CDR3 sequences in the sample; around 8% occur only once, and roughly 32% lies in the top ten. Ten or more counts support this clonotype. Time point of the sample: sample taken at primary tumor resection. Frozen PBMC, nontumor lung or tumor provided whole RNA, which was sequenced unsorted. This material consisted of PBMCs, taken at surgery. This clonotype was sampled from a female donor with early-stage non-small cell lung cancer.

CDR3 bases: TGTGCCAGCTCCCAACGCCCTCCGGGGACGAACACTGAAGCTTTCTTT. This translates into CASSQRPPGTNTEAFF. The chain uses TRBV18 and TRBJ1-1, with a weak D call TRBD1 (5 bases). In germline, CDR1 is KGHSH, CDR2 LQKENI. V was trimmed by 6 bases and J by 1 base, leaving 18 bases between them. The CDR3 sequence is 16 residues long. Using reference TRBV18 and TRBJ1-1 for the parts outside the CDR3, the full variable domain is NAGVMQNPRHLVRRRGQEARLRCSPMKGHSHVYWYRQLPEEGLKFMVYLQKENIIDESGMPKERFSAEFPKEGPSILRIQQVVRGDSAAYFCASSQRPPGTNTEAFFGQGTRLTVV.